This T cell receptor beta chain was profiled in a study of CD4 T cells in relation to SARS-CoV-2 and coronaviruses. The table lists this clone with a count of one. The antigen is undetermined. Before the COVID-19 pandemic, during about 2010-2018, CD4+ T cells were taken from unexposed donors. After about 10 days of culture, CD4+ T cells were isolated. Cells permitting, SARS-CoV-2 S/N and four cold-coronavirus spikes were tested on unexposed-donor CD4+ T cells. Losses at the gene ends were 5 bases for V and 3 bases for J; bases not matched to a gene: 3. CDR3 length: 15 residues. Germline CDR1 and CDR2: SGHVS and FQNEAQ. Data came from immunoSEQ multiplex PCR; TCRdb stores just in-frame clones and leaves some out. The sample gives some 30,000 clones, 75% to 80% of which show up once; about 20% is in the top ten.

The clonotype originates from a human donor in good health. V gene TRBV7-8 combines with J gene TRBJ2-1; 11 bases agree with TRBD2. Sequencing input: CD4+ T cells from PBMCs, cultured in vitro. Here the CDR3 DNA reads TGTGCCAGCAGCCGCGGACTAGCGGGCTACAATGAGCAGTTCTTC. Translated, it gives CASSRGLAGYNEQFF.